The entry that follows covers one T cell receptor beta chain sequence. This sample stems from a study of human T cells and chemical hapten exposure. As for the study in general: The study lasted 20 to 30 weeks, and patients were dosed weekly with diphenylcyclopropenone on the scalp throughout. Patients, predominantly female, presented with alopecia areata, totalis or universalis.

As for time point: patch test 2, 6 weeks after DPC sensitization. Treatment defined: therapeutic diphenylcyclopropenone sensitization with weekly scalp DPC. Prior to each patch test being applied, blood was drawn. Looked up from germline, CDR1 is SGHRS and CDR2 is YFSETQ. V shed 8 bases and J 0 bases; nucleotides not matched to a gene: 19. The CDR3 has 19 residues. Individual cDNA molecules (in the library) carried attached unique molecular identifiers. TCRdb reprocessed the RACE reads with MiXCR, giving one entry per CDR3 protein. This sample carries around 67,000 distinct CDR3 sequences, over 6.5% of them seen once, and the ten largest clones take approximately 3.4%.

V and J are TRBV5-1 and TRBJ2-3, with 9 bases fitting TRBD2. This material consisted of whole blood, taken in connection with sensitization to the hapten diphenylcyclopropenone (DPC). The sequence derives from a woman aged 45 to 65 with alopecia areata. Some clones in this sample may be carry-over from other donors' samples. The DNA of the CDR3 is TGCGCCAGTAAGCCCACCCTCCTAGCGGGACGACAAAGCACAGATACGCAGTATTTT. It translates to CASKPTLLAGRQSTDTQYF. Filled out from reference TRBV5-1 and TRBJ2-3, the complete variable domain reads KAGVTQTPRYLIKTRGQQVTLSCSPISGHRSVSWYQQTPGQGLQFLFEYFSETQRNKGNFPGRFSGRQFSNSRSEMNVSTLELGDSALYLCASKPTLLAGRQSTDTQYFGPGTRLTVL.